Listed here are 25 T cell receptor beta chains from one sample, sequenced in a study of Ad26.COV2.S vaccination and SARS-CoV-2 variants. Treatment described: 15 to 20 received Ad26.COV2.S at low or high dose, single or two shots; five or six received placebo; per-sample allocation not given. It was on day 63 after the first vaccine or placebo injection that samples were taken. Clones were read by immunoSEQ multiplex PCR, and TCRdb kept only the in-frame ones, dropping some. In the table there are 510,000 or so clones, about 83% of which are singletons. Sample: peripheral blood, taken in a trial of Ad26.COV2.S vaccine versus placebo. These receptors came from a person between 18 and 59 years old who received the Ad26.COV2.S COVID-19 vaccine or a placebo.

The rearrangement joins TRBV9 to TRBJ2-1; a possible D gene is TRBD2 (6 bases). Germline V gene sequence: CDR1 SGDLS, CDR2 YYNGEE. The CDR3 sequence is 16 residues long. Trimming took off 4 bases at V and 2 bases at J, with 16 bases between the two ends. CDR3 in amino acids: CASSPGLGGAYNEQFF. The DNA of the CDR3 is TGTGCCAGCAGCCCCGGGCTCGGCGGGGCCTACAATGAGCAGTTCTTC. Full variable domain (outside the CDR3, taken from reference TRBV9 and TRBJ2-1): DSGVTQTPKHLITATGQRVTLRCSPRSGDLSVYWYQQSLDQGLQFLIQYYNGEERAKGNILERFSAQQFPDLHSELNLSSLELGDSALYFCASSPGLGGAYNEQFFGPGTRLTVL.

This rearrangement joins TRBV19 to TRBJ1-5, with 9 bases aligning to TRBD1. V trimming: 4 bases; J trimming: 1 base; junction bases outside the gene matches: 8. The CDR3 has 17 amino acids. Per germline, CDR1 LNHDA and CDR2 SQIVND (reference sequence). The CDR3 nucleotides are TGTGCCAGTAGTAGGGGACAGGGAGGAAGGAGCAATCAGCCCCAGCATTTT. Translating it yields CASSRGQGGRSNQPQHF.

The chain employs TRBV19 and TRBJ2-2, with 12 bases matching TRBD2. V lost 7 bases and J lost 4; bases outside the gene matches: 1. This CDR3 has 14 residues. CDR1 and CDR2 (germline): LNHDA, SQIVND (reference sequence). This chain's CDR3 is CASTSGRGTGELFF. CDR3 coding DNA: TGTGCCAGTACTAGCGGGAGGGGCACCGGGGAGCTGTTTTTT.

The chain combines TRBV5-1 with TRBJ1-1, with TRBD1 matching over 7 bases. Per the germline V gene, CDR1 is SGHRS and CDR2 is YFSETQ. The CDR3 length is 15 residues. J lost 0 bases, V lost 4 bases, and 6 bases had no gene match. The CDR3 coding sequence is TGCGCCAGCAGCCCGGGGGACAGAATGAACACTGAAGCTTTCTTT. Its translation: CASSPGDRMNTEAFF. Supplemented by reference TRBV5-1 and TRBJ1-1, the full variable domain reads KAGVTQTPRYLIKTRGQQVTLSCSPISGHRSVSWYQQTPGQGLQFLFEYFSETQRNKGNFPGRFSGRQFSNSRSEMNVSTLELGDSALYLCASSPGDRMNTEAFFGQGTRLTVV.

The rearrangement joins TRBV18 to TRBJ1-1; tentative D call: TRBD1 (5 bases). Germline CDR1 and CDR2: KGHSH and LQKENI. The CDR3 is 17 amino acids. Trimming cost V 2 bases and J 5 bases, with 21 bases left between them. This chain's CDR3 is CASSPRPLGGRGTEAFF. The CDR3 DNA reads TGTGCCAGCTCACCAAGGCCCTTGGGGGGGAGAGGGACTGAAGCTTTCTTT.

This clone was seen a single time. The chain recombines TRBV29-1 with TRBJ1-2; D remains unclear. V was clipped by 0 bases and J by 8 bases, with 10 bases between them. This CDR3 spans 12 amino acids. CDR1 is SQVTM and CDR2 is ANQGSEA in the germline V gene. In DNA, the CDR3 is TGCAGCGTTGAAGAGTGGGCAAGAGGCTACACCTTC. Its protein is CSVEEWARGYTF.

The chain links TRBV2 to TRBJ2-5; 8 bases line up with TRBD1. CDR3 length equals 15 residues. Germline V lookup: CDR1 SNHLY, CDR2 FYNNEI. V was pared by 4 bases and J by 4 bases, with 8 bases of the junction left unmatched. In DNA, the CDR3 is TGTGCCAGCAGTGGACCGGGACAGGCCATAGAGACCCAGTACTTC. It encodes CASSGPGQAIETQYF. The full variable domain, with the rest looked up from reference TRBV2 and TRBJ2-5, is EPEVTQTPSHQVTQMGQEVILRCVPISNHLYFYWYRQILGQKVEFLVSFYNNEISEKSEIFDDQFSVERPDGSNFTLKIRSTKLEDSAMYFCASSGPGQAIETQYFGPGTRLLVL.

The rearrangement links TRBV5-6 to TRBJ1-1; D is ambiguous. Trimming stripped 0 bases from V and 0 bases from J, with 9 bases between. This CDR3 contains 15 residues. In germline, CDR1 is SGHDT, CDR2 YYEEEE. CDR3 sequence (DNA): TGTGCCAGCAGCTTGGCCGGGCCGATGAACACTGAAGCTTTCTTT. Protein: CASSLAGPMNTEAFF.

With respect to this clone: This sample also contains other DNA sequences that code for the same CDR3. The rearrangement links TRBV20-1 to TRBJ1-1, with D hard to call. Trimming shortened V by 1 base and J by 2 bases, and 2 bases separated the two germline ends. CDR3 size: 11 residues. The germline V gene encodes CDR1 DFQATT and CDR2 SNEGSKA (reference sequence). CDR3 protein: CSARVNTEAFF. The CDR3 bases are TGCAGTGCTAGAGTAAACACTGAAGCTTTCTTT.

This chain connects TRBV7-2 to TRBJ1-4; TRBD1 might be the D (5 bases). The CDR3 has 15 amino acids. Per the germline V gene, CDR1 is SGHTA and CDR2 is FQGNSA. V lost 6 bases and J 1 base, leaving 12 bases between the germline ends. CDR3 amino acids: CASRAVGGTNEKLFF. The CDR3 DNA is TGTGCCAGCAGGGCCGTCGGGGGAACTAATGAAAAACTGTTTTTT.

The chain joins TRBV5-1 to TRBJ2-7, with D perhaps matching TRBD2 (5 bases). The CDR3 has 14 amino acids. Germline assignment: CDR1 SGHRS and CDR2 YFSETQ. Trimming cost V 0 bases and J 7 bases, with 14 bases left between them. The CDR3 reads CASSLAFMRDEQYF. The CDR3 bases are TGCGCCAGCAGCTTGGCGTTTATGAGGGATGAGCAGTACTTC.

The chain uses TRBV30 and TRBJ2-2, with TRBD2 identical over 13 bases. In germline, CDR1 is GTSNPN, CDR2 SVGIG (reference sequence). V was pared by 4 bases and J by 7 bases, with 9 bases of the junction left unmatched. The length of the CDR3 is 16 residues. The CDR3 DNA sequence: TGTGCCTGGACACCGGGACTAGCGGGATCGGGCGGGGAGCTGTTTTTT. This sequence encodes CAWTPGLAGSGGELFF.

CDR3 region: CASSEARRLDSNQPQHF. The CDR3 DNA follows: TGTGCCAGCAGTGAAGCTCGTCGTTTGGACAGCAATCAGCCCCAGCATTTT. This chain connects TRBV6-1 to TRBJ1-5; D remains unclear. Trimming removed 0 bases at V and 1 base at J, with 13 bases between. The CDR3 has 17 amino acids. Germline assignment: CDR1 MNHNS and CDR2 SASEGT.

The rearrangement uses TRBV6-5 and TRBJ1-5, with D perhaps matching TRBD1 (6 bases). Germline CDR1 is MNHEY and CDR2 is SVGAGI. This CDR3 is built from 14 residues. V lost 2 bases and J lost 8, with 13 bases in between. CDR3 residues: CASSYAQGWEPQHF. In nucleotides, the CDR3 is TGTGCCAGCAGTTACGCCCAGGGGTGGGAGCCCCAGCATTTT.

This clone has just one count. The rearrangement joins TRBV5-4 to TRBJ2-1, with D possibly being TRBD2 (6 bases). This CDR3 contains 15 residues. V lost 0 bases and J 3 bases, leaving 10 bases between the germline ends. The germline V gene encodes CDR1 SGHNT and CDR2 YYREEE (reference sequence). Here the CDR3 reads CASSLVGTYYNEQFF. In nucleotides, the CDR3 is TGTGCCAGCAGCTTGGTGGGGACTTACTACAATGAGCAGTTCTTC.

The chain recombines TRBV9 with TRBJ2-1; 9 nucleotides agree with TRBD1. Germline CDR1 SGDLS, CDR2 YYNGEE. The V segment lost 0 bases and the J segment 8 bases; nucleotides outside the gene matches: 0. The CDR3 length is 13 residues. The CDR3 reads CASSVGDRDEQFF. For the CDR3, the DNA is TGTGCCAGCAGCGTAGGGGACAGGGATGAGCAGTTCTTC.

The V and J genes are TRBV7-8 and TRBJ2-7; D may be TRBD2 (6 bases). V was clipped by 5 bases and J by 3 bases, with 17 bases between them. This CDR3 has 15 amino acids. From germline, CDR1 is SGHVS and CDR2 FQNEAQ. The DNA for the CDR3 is TGTGCCAGCAGCCCATCCCGGGACTTGGACTACGAGCAGTACTTC. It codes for CASSPSRDLDYEQYF.

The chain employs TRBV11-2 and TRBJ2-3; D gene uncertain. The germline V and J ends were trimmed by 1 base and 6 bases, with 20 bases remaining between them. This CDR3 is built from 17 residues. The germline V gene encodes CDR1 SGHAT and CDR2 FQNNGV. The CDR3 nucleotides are TGTGCCAGCAGCTTAGGATTACGGATCCAAGGTGCGGATACGCAGTATTTT. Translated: CASSLGLRIQGADTQYF.

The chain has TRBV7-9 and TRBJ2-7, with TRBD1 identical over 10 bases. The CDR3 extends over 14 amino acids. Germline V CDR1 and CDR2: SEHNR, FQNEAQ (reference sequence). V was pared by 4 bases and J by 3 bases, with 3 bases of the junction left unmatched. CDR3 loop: CASSSRDRGYEQYF. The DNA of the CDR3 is TGTGCCAGCAGCTCCCGGGACAGGGGCTACGAGCAGTACTTC.

CDR3 sequence (DNA): TGTGCCAGCAGCCTTAGAACTGGGGCCAACGTCCTGACTTTC. Its protein product is CASSLRTGANVLTF. The chain is built from TRBV3-1 (or the pseudogene TRBV3-2) and TRBJ2-6; D is ambiguous. This CDR3 comprises 14 residues. Deletions cut 4 bases from V and 2 bases from J, with 6 bases between. Germline CDR1 reads LGHDT; CDR2 reads YNNKEL (reference sequence).

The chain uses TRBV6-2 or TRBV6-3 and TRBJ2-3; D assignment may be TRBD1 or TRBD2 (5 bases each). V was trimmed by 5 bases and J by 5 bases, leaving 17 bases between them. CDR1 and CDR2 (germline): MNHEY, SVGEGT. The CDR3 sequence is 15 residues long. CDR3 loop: CASSPGMRGRDTQYF. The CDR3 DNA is TGTGCCAGCAGTCCGGGGATGAGGGGTAGAGATACGCAGTATTTT.

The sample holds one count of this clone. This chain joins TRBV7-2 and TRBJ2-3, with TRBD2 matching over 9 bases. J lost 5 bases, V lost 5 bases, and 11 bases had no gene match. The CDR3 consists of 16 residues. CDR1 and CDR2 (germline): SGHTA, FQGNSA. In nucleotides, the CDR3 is TGTGCCAGCAGCGCGCTCGGACTAGCGCGAATAGATACGCAGTATTTT. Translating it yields CASSALGLARIDTQYF.

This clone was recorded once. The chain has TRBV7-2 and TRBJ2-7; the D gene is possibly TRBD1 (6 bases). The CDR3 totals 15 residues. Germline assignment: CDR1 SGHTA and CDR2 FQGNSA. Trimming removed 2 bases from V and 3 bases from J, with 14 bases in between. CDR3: CASSLYPIQGYEQYF. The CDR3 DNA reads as TGTGCCAGCAGCTTATACCCGATACAGGGCTACGAGCAGTACTTC. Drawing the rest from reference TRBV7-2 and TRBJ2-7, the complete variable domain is GAGVSQSPSNKVTEKGKDVELRCDPISGHTALYWYRQSLGQGLEFLIYFQGNSAPDKSGLPSDRFSAERTGGSVSTLTIQRTQQEDSAVYLCASSLYPIQGYEQYFGPGTRLTVT.

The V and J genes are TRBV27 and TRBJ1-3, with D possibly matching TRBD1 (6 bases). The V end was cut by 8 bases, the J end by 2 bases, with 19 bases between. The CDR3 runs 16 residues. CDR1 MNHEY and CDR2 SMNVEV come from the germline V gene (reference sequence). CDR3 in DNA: TGTGCCAGCTCTTTGGGGGGGGGCTGGGCTGGAAACACCATATATTTT. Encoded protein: CASSLGGGWAGNTIYF.

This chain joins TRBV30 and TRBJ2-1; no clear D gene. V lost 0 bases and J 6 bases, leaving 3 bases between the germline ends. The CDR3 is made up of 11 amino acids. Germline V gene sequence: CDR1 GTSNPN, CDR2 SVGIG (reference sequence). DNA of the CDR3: TGTGCCTGGAGTGTTGTCAATGAGCAGTTCTTC. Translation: CAWSVVNEQFF. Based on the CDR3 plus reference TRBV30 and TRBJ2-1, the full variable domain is SQTIHQWPATLVQPVGSPLSLECTVEGTSNPNLYWYRQAAGRGLQLLFYSVGIGQISSEVPQNLSASRPQDRQFILSSKKLLLSDSGFYLCAWSVVNEQFFGPGTRLTVL.